Below, 29 T cell receptor beta chains from the same sample are listed, as sequenced in a study of tumor and adjacent non-tumor tissue in lung cancer. A modified ARM-PCR protocol with three rounds of nested PCR amplified TCRbeta. Each CDR3 protein gets one entry after TCRdb re-called the multiplex PCR reads with MiXCR. The sample consists of approximately 75,000 distinct CDR3 sequences, 60% to 80% of them appearing once. RNA was extracted from bulk tissue without any cell sorting. Source material: lung tumor tissue. Receptors originate from a woman aged 45-65 years with non-small cell lung cancer.

Turning to this clonotype: Mismatch with germline at one junction end may stem from a read error. The V gene is TRBV6-2 or TRBV6-3, the J gene TRBJ2-1; D possibly corresponds to TRBD2 (6 bases). The CDR3 extends over 16 amino acids. CDR1 is MNHEY and CDR2 is SVGEGT in the germline V gene. CDR3: CACRRGGVTSYNEQSF. The CDR3 DNA sequence: TGTGCCTGCAGGCGGGGCGGGGTGACGTCCTACAATGAGCAGTCCTTC.

This chain uses TRBV23-1 with TRBJ2-3; TRBD2 matches 7 bases. TRBV23-1 is designated an ORF whose function remains uncertain. With V trimmed by 8 bases and J by 5 bases, 13 bases remained unmatched. The CDR3 runs 15 residues. This CDR3 reads CASPPCGSVKDTQYF. Here the CDR3 DNA reads TGCGCCAGCCCCCCCTGCGGGAGCGTGAAAGATACGCAGTATTTT.

A word on this clonotype: The junction does not match germline at one end; this may be a read error. This rearrangement joins TRBV29-1 to TRBJ2-5; D gene uncertain. Per germline, CDR1 SQVTM and CDR2 ANQGSEA. The CDR3 spans 15 residues. CDR3 loop: CSVEAPRGSQETHYF. CDR3 sequence (DNA): TGCAGCGTTGAGGCCCCTCGTGGGTCCCAAGAGACCCACTACTTC.

This chain uses TRBV4-1 with TRBJ1-5; 9 bases are shared with TRBD1. The CDR3 is 15 amino acids. V gave up 7 bases and J gave up 3 bases; unmatched junction bases: 7. Per the germline V gene, CDR1 is MGHRA and CDR2 is YSYEKL. The CDR3 here is CASNKGQGFNQPQHF. The CDR3 DNA is TGCGCCAGCAACAAGGGACAGGGCTTCAATCAGCCCCAGCATTTT.

As to this clonotype: A read error may produce the germline difference seen at one junction end. V usage is TRBV12-3 or TRBV12-4 and J usage is TRBJ1-1, with D perhaps matching TRBD1 (5 bases). The CDR3 totals 16 residues. The CDR3 region has the DNA TGTGTCAGCAGTCCCACCGGGGGGAAGATGAACACTGAAGCTTTCTTT. Translated, it gives CVSSPTGGKMNTEAFF.

About this clonotype: A read error may produce the germline difference seen at one junction end. The V and J genes are TRBV11-2 and TRBJ1-5, with 7 bases identical to TRBD1. This CDR3 has 15 residues. Germline CDR1 reads SGHAT; CDR2 reads FQNNGV. CDR3 sequence (DNA): TGTGCCGGCAGCTGGGACAGTTATAGCAATCAGCCCCGGCATTTT. Protein sequence: CAGSWDSYSNQPRHF.

The V gene is TRBV7-2, the J gene TRBJ2-7; the D is unclear. The CDR3 has 16 amino acids. V was trimmed by 1 base and J by 0 bases, leaving 13 bases between them. The germline CDR1 and CDR2 sequences are SGHTA and FQGNSA. CDR3 sequence (DNA): TGTGCCAGCAGCTTAGGAAGCCACCCGGGCTCCTACGAGCAGTACTTC. Translated, it gives CASSLGSHPGSYEQYF.

At least ten counts were recorded for this clonotype. The V and J genes are TRBV6-1 and TRBJ2-7; D is unresolved. Germline assignment: CDR1 MNHNS and CDR2 SASEGT. Deletions cut 5 bases from V and 0 bases from J, with 5 bases between. This CDR3 is built from 12 residues. The DNA of the CDR3 is TGTGCCAGCAGTCTGAGCTCCTACGAGCAGTACTTC. Translating gives CASSLSSYEQYF.

The chain links TRBV28 to TRBJ2-3, with 7 bases aligning to TRBD2. From germline, CDR1 is MDHEN and CDR2 SYDVKM. The CDR3 is made up of 15 amino acids. CDR3 residues: CSDSAPSGLTDTQYF. The CDR3 nucleotides are TGTTCCGACAGTGCCCCTAGCGGCCTCACAGATACGCAGTATTTT.

A word on this clonotype: This CDR3 fails to terminate in the conserved phenylalanine or tryptophan, so it likely reflects a read error. CDR3 in amino acids: CARSFDGLSNQPQHL. DNA of the CDR3: TGTGCCAGGAGCTTTGATGGATTAAGCAATCAGCCCCAGCATCTT. This sequence joins TRBV11-2 and TRBJ1-5; D remains unclear. Germline V gives CDR1 SGHAT, CDR2 FQNNGV. This CDR3 comprises 15 residues.

This clonotype was seen just once. Given a much more abundant clone one base away, this may be a read error. V is TRBV7-9 and J is TRBJ2-2; possible D gene TRBD2, 5 bases. The CDR3 contains 13 residues. Germline values: CDR1 SEHNR, CDR2 FQNEAQ (reference sequence). The CDR3 DNA sequence: TGTGCCAGCAGCTTAGCGGGTTCCGGGGAGATGTTTTTT. This encodes CASSLAGSGEMFF.

Comment on this clonotype: Just one base apart from a much larger clone, this may be a read error. The rearrangement links TRBV28 to TRBJ2-3, with TRBD2 matching 11 bases. Germline V lookup: CDR1 MDHEN, CDR2 SYDVKM. CDR3 length equals 15 residues. The CDR3 bases are TGTGCCAGCAATTTACTAGCGGGAGACACAGATACGCAGTATTTT. This sequence encodes CASNLLAGDTDTQYF.

This clonotype showed up many times. V is TRBV20-1 and J is TRBJ2-5; weak D call: TRBD2 (5 bases). V shed 2 bases and J shed 2 bases, with 15 bases lying between them. CDR1 DFQATT and CDR2 SNEGSKA come from the germline V gene (reference sequence). The CDR3 sequence is 15 residues long. The CDR3 DNA reads TGCAGTGCTAGATCACCCCGCGGCGGGCAAGAGACCCAGTACTTC. This encodes CSARSPRGGQETQYF.

Concerning this clonotype: A read error may be the cause here, since a much bigger clone is one base away. The chain has TRBV24-1 and TRBJ2-1, with 7 bases identical to TRBD1. Trimming removed 8 bases from V and 8 bases from J; junction bases left unmatched: 2. The CDR3 is 11 residues long. The germline V gene encodes CDR1 KGHDR and CDR2 SFDVKD. The CDR3, as DNA: TGTGCCACCAATCAGGGGGATGAGCAGTTCTTC. It is translated as CATNQGDEQFF.

This clonotype was found many times. The chain combines TRBV6-2 or TRBV6-3 with TRBJ2-1; D ambiguous. The V gene's germline CDR1 is MNHEY and CDR2 SVGEGT. The CDR3 is 15 amino acids. V was cut by 6 bases and J by 6 bases, with 18 bases left in between. The CDR3 nucleotides are TGTGCCAGCAGGCGGACCCTCACGTGGGGCAATGAGCAGTTCTTC. It translates to CASRRTLTWGNEQFF.

The table lists this clonotype with a count of one. One end of the junction fails to match germline, which may point to a read error. The chain joins TRBV12-3 or TRBV12-4 to TRBJ2-1, with a weak D call TRBD1 (6 bases). The CDR3 loop spans 15 amino acids. This chain's CDR3 is CANSLWDMGGDEQFF. DNA of the CDR3: TGTGCCAACAGTTTGTGGGACATGGGCGGCGATGAGCAGTTCTTC.

On this clonotype: One junction end does not reproduce the germline sequence, and a read error may be involved. The chain couples TRBV6-5 to TRBJ2-7; either TRBD1 or TRBD2 may supply D (6 bases each). CDR1 and CDR2 (germline): MNHEY, SVGAGI. This CDR3 contains 14 residues. The CDR3 here is CVSNAPSETGVGHF. The CDR3 bases are TGTGTCAGCAACGCCCCATCCGAGACGGGGGTGGGACATTTC.

This clonotype has a single count. The missing conserved phenylalanine or tryptophan at the end of this CDR3 makes a read error likely. This chain links TRBV29-1 with TRBJ2-1; D possibly matches TRBD1 or TRBD2 (5 bases each). CDR1 and CDR2 from the germline V gene are SQVTM and ANQGSEA. There are 17 residues in the CDR3. The CDR3 DNA is TGCAGCGTTGAAGATCTTGGGGGATGGAGCTCCTACAATAAGCAGTTCTCC. Its protein product is CSVEDLGGWSSYNKQFS.

Worth noting for this clonotype: A read error may account for a junction end that differs from germline. The V call is TRBV11-2, the J call TRBJ1-5; unclear D gene. With the DNA end fitting TRBJ2-3 better, the J assignment may be wrong. CDR3 size: 15 residues. Germline V CDR1 and CDR2: SGHAT, FQNNGV. The chain's CDR3 is CPSSFDGLSNQPQYF. CDR3 in DNA: TGTCCCAGCAGCTTTGACGGATTGAGCAATCAGCCCCAGTATTTT.

This clonotype was found a few times. The chain recombines TRBV19 with TRBJ2-1; D is unclear. The CDR3 is 14 residues long. The V gene's germline CDR1 is LNHDA and CDR2 SQIVND (reference sequence). Deletions cut 7 bases from V and 0 bases from J, with 10 bases between. As DNA, the CDR3 is TGTGCCAGTAATTCCATGGACTCCTACAATGAGCAGTTCTTC. It yields the protein CASNSMDSYNEQFF.

The chain uses TRBV29-1 and TRBJ2-7, with D possibly TRBD1 on 6 matching bases. With 7 bases removed from V and 8 bases from J, the gap between germline ends came to 24 bases. This CDR3 is 14 amino acids long. Germline V gene sequence: CDR1 SQVTM, CDR2 ANQGSEA. The CDR3 sequence is CSALWGQDSGKQYF. The CDR3 DNA is TGCAGCGCCCTCTGGGGGCAGGACTCCGGCAAGCAGTACTTC.

This clonotype was observed at least ten times. This chain joins TRBV7-9 and TRBJ2-3; D possibly corresponds to TRBD1 (6 bases). Germline V CDR1 and CDR2: SEHNR, FQNEAQ (reference sequence). CDR3 size: 17 residues. Trimming removed 6 bases from V and 0 bases from J, with 19 bases in between. The CDR3 DNA sequence: TGTGCCAGCAGTCCCAGTCATCGGACAGAGAGCACAGATACGCAGTATTTT. This sequence encodes CASSPSHRTESTDTQYF.

This clonotype has ten or more counts. The rearrangement uses TRBV4-2 and TRBJ2-7; TRBD2 is a possible D gene (7 bases). Trimming took 1 base from V and 2 from J, leaving 9 bases between them. This CDR3 spans 14 amino acids. Germline V CDR1 and CDR2: LGHNA, YNFKEQ. This CDR3 reads CASSQAGGPYEQYF. Here the CDR3 DNA reads TGTGCCAGCAGCCAAGCCGGGGGGCCCTACGAGCAGTACTTC.

On this clonotype: At one end the junction does not follow the germline gene, possibly because of a read error. The CDR3: CAGSLDRCNSLLHF. For the CDR3, the DNA is TGTGCAGGCAGCTTAGACAGGTGTAATTCACTCCTCCACTTT. V usage is TRBV11-2 and J usage is TRBJ1-6, with D maybe TRBD1 (6 bases). The germline gives CDR1 SGHAT, CDR2 FQNNGV. The CDR3 sequence is 14 residues long.

As regards this clonotype: Since a much larger clone is just one base distant, this may be a read error. The chain carries TRBV5-1 and TRBJ2-1, with TRBD2 matching over 11 bases. CDR3 size: 14 residues. CDR1 and CDR2 (germline): SGHRS, YFSETQ. With V trimmed by 2 bases and J by 7 bases, 2 bases remained unmatched. CDR3 nucleotides: TGCGCCAGCAGCTTTACTAGCGGGAGTAATGAGCAGTTCTTC. Its protein is CASSFTSGSNEQFF.

V usage is TRBV11-1 and J usage is TRBJ2-5; the match to TRBD1 covers 9 bases. Germline CDR1 is SGHAT and CDR2 is FQDESV (reference sequence). This CDR3 spans 14 amino acids. The CDR3 loop reads CIGSPGQGVETQYF. In nucleotides, the CDR3 is TGTATCGGCAGCCCGGGACAGGGCGTAGAGACCCAGTACTTC. Together with reference TRBV11-1 and TRBJ2-5, the CDR3 gives the full variable domain: EAEVAQSPRYKITEKSQAVAFWCDPISGHATLYWYRQILGQGPELLVQFQDESVVDDSQLPKDRFSAERLKGVDSTLKIQPAELGDSAMYLCIGSPGQGVETQYFGPGTRLLVL.

About this clonotype: At one end, the junction sequence differs from germline, possibly due to a read error. V usage is TRBV11-2 and J usage is TRBJ2-7; weak D call: TRBD1 (5 bases). CDR1 is SGHAT, CDR2 FQNNGV, per germline. This CDR3 has 14 residues. CDR3 bases: TGTGCCAACAGCCTGACGGACACTGCATACGATCAGTACTTC. Protein sequence: CANSLTDTAYDQYF.

This clonotype was seen at least ten times. The V call is TRBV6-2 or TRBV6-3, the J call TRBJ1-2; tentatively, D is TRBD1 (5 bases). The CDR3 length is 14 residues. From germline, CDR1 is MNHEY and CDR2 SVGEGT. V was trimmed by 7 bases and J by 5 bases, leaving 17 bases between them. CDR3 loop: CASTPGTDYYGYTF. CDR3 in DNA: TGTGCCAGCACTCCAGGGACGGATTATTATGGCTACACCTTC.

To note about this clonotype: A read error may be the cause here, since a much bigger clone is one base away. The chain couples TRBV28 to TRBJ2-7, with a weak D call TRBD2 (6 bases). CDR1 MDHEN and CDR2 SYDVKM come from the germline V gene. V dropped 3 bases and J dropped 6 bases, with 18 bases sitting between them. There are 15 residues in the CDR3. The CDR3 is CASSFPREQGGEQYF. In DNA form, the CDR3 reads TGTGCCAGCAGTTTCCCGAGGGAGCAGGGAGGCGAGCAGTACTTC.